These T cell receptor beta chains were read from a single sample in a study of identical twins. MiXCR was run by TCRdb on the 5' RACE reads, yielding one entry per CDR3 protein. The sample contains 700,000 or so distinct CDR3 sequences, over 8.5% of which appear only once. The data were also submitted as part of a second study, on yellow fever vaccine responses in identical twins.

Input material: PBMCs. These receptors were obtained from a woman younger than 35 in good health. Each CDR3 is given with its conserved first and last residue. D genes are given only for firm matches. Not every row has a clone size; where given, it reads once, few, many or a size class.

abundance	d_gene	v_gene	j_gene	CDR3nt	CDR3aa
-	TRBD1	TRBV7-3	TRBJ2-2	TGTGCCAGCAGCCGGACAGGGGGATTATCAGGGGAGCTGTTTTTT	CASSRTGGLSGELFF
many	TRBD1	TRBV15	TRBJ2-3	TGTGCCACCAGCAGAGATTTAGGGGGCAGAGATACGCAGTATTTT	CATSRDLGGRDTQYF
few	-	TRBV14	TRBJ2-6	TGTGCCAGCAGCCACCCAAAATCCGTCTCTGGGGCCAACGTCCTGACTTTC	CASSHPKSVSGANVLTF
many	-	TRBV3-1	TRBJ1-1	TGTGCCAGCAGCCCCCGGCCCGGGAGGACTGAAGCTTTCTTT	CASSPRPGRTEAFF
many	-	TRBV21-1	TRBJ2-3	TGTGCCAGCAGCAAAGCTTCTGGGACAGGTACGGATACGCAGTATTTT	CASSKASGTGTDTQYF
few	-	TRBV11-2	TRBJ2-7	TGTGCCAGCAGCGCGGTTGGGGGCGCCTACGAGCAGTACTTC	CASSAVGGAYEQYF
-	TRBD2	TRBV2	TRBJ2-5	TGTGCCAGCAGCGGACTAGCGGGAGAAGGTGGAGAGACCCAGTACTTC	CASSGLAGEGGETQYF
-	TRBD1	TRBV28	TRBJ2-7	TGTGCCAGCAGTTCCCTTCGGACAGGGGATTACGAGCAGTACTTC	CASSSLRTGDYEQYF
few	TRBD1	TRBV28	TRBJ2-3	TGTGCCAGCAGTTTATTAGGACAGGGAGATACGCAGTATTTT	CASSLLGQGDTQYF
many	-	TRBV12-3/TRBV12-4	TRBJ1-3	TGTGCCAGCAGTTTAGTTGGCCCCGTGCGTGGAAACACCATATATTTT	CASSLVGPVRGNTIYF
-	TRBD2	TRBV28	TRBJ2-5	TGTGCCACCGGCACCCGGCTAGCGGGAGGGCCGGGTATCGAGACCCAGTACTTC	CATGTRLAGGPGIETQYF
many	TRBD1	TRBV7-9	TRBJ2-1	TGTGCCAGCAGCCACCTACCGGGACAGGGGACTCGCAATGAGCAGTTCTTC	CASSHLPGQGTRNEQFF
-	TRBD1	TRBV20-1	TRBJ2-3	TGCAGTGCTAGCACCGGGACAGGGACAGCAGATACGCAGTATTTT	CSASTGTGTADTQYF
many	TRBD2	TRBV9	TRBJ2-5	TGTGCCAGCAGCGTAGACCCTAGCGGGGGGGCCCGGGAGACCCAGTACTTC	CASSVDPSGGARETQYF
few	TRBD1	TRBV7-2	TRBJ2-5	TGTGCCAGCAGCTACACAGGGGTTTTGAGGGAGACCCAGTACTTC	CASSYTGVLRETQYF
-	TRBD1	TRBV12-3/TRBV12-4	TRBJ2-5	TGTGCCAGCAGTTCCCCGAGGGGACAGAAAGAGACCCAGTACTTC	CASSSPRGQKETQYF
few	-	TRBV2	TRBJ2-4	TGTGCCAGCAGTGGTGGACACGGCTTGTTGGCCAAAAACATTCAGTACTTC	CASSGGHGLLAKNIQYF
-	-	TRBV28	TRBJ2-7	TGTGCCAGCTCCACGAGAGGGAGCTCCTACGAGCAGTACTTC	CASSTRGSSYEQYF
many	TRBD1	TRBV3-1	TRBJ1-1	TGTGCCAGCAGCCAAGCTGGACAGGGAGGAACTGAAGCTTTCTTT	CASSQAGQGGTEAFF
-	-	TRBV6-5	TRBJ2-1	TGTGCCAGCTTTCGGGCTGGCCAGGAGCAGTTCTTC	CASFRAGQEQFF
few	-	TRBV6-1	TRBJ2-3	TGTGCCAGCAGAGGGGATGGGACACCTGTTACGCAGTATTTT	CASRGDGTPVTQYF
few	TRBD1	TRBV3-1	TRBJ2-1	TGTGCCAGCAGCCAGGGACAGGGGATAGGTGAGCAGTTCTTC	CASSQGQGIGEQFF
-	-	TRBV20-1	TRBJ2-2	TGCAGTGCTACCCACAGGATCACCGGGGAGCTGTTTTTT	CSATHRITGELFF
-	-	TRBV2	TRBJ2-3	TGTGCCAGCAGGGTTATCTCAGATACGCAGTATTTT	CASRVISDTQYF
-	-	TRBV4-3	TRBJ2-4	TGCGCCAGCAGCCAAGATTCAACAGATGCCAAAAACATTCAGTACTTC	CASSQDSTDAKNIQYF
few	-	TRBV20-1	TRBJ1-4	TGCAGTGCCATAGGGCAGGGGCGCACTAATGAAAAACTGTTTTTT	CSAIGQGRTNEKLFF
few	-	TRBV21-1	TRBJ2-1	TGTGCCAGCAGCACAAAAAGTATTAAGGGTCGTGGCTCCTACAATGAGCAGTTCTTC	CASSTKSIKGRGSYNEQFF
-	TRBD1	TRBV15	TRBJ2-3	TGTGCCACCAGACAGGGGGCCCCTACTAGCACAGATACGCAGTATTTT	CATRQGAPTSTDTQYF
-	-	TRBV2	TRBJ2-3	TGTGCCGGCCGGGACAGCACAGATACGCAGTATTTT	CAGRDSTDTQYF
-	TRBD2	TRBV20-1	TRBJ2-1	TGCAGTGCTAGAGATCCAGGTTTTGGGACTAGCGGGGGGGATGAGCAGTTCTTC	CSARDPGFGTSGGDEQFF
-	-	TRBV4-3	TRBJ2-5	TGCGCCAGCTCTCCCGTGCGGAGGGGGACCCAGTACTTC	CASSPVRRGTQYF
many	-	TRBV28	TRBJ2-3	TGTGCCAGCAGTTTACCCCCCCTGGATACGCAGTATTTT	CASSLPPLDTQYF
few	-	TRBV7-2	TRBJ1-3	TGTGCCAGCAGTCAAGGACCGGATCGAAACACCATATATTTT	CASSQGPDRNTIYF
few	-	TRBV7-3	TRBJ2-2	TGTGCCAGCAGCTTAATGGGTCCCTCCAACACCGGGGAGCTGTTTTTT	CASSLMGPSNTGELFF
few	-	TRBV27	TRBJ1-2	TGTGCCAGCAGTCCGGGGAGACAGGCCTATGGCTACACCTTC	CASSPGRQAYGYTF
few	TRBD2	TRBV12-3/TRBV12-4	TRBJ2-3	TGTGCCAGCAGCCCTACGCGGGGGGGTTTCACAGATACGCAGTATTTT	CASSPTRGGFTDTQYF
few	-	TRBV4-1	TRBJ2-1	TGCGCCAGCAGCCAAGAGAGGGGGGGGGACAGTCGCTACAATGAGCAGTTCTTC	CASSQERGGDSRYNEQFF
many	-	TRBV12-3/TRBV12-4	TRBJ2-5	TGTGCCAGCAGCCACTACGGCGGGGCAGGACCCCACCAAGAGACCCAGTACTTC	CASSHYGGAGPHQETQYF
many	TRBD2	TRBV4-2	TRBJ2-2	TGTGCCAGCAGCCAAGATACTAGCGGGGCAAACACCGGGGAGCTGTTTTTT	CASSQDTSGANTGELFF
few	-	TRBV27	TRBJ1-4	TGTGCCAGCAGTTTATTAAGCTCCGATGAAAAACTGTTTTTT	CASSLLSSDEKLFF
few	TRBD2	TRBV27	TRBJ2-4	TGTGCCAGCAGTTTGGTGGTTAGCGGGCTGAAAAACATTCAGTACTTC	CASSLVVSGLKNIQYF
-	-	TRBV27	TRBJ2-7	TGTGCCAGCAGTTCCGGACGTGGGACCTACGAGCAGTACTTC	CASSSGRGTYEQYF
few	-	TRBV6-1	TRBJ2-3	TGTGCCAGTGGCGCCTTAGCGGCACCGACAGATACGCAGTATTTT	CASGALAAPTDTQYF
few	TRBD1	TRBV29-1	TRBJ2-3	TGCAGCGTCTCTGAGGGACAGGGGTTCACAGATACGCAGTATTTT	CSVSEGQGFTDTQYF
few	TRBD1	TRBV6-2/TRBV6-3	TRBJ2-1	TGTGCCAGCAGTTTCCGACAGGGGGTTGAGCAGTTCTTC	CASSFRQGVEQFF
many	-	TRBV29-1	TRBJ1-2	TGCAGCGTTGAAGAGACGGTGGACTATGGCTACACCTTC	CSVEETVDYGYTF
few	-	TRBV4-2	TRBJ2-5	TGTGCCAGCAGCCAAGATGGGGGTAGCAACATCGAGACCCAGTACTTC	CASSQDGGSNIETQYF